The text below deals with one T cell receptor beta chain. Its antigen is not known. Other DNA sequences within the sample encode an identical CDR3. Germline CDR1 SEHNR, CDR2 FQNEAQ (reference sequence). V lost 4 bases and J 2 bases, leaving 12 bases between the germline ends. This CDR3 is 14 amino acids long. The record originates from a study of shared clonotypes between healthy human individuals. In the study's own analysis: Filtering of immunoSEQ junctional sequences could not match full-length read filtering. TCRdb keeps only in-frame clones here, not all; method: immunoSEQ multiplex PCR. V, J and clone size derive from that table, while D and trimming were established from the DNA sequence. The sample holds millions of clones, roughly 91% seen once. Study-wide findings and caveats: Unshared clonotypes carried lower generation probabilities than those common to all four donors. Investigators expected sequencing depth to affect clonotype sharing among donors.

Naive CD8 isolation took CD45RO-negative cells positively selected for CCR7 and excluded terminally differentiated effector memory CD45RA+ cells. Sequenced: naive CD8+ T cells from PBMCs. This TCR came from a man aged 18 to 30 in good health. Some clones in this sample may be carry-over from other donors' samples. The V gene is TRBV7-9, the J gene TRBJ2-7, with a tentative D call TRBD1 (6 bases). The DNA of the CDR3 is TGTGCCAGCAGCTCTCGACAGGCCCCCTACGAGCAGTACTTC. It yields the protein CASSSRQAPYEQYF.